This T cell receptor beta chain came from a study of CD8 T cells in ankylosing spondylitis (dated by TCRdb to the late 2010s). General notes on the study: The study profiled T cell receptor beta repertoires in healthy donors and ankylosing spondylitis patients to find disease-linked TCR variants. Peripheral blood was sampled, and synovial fluid was additionally collected from ankylosing spondylitis patients. The whole study cohort included over 85 healthy donors and over 20 ankylosing spondylitis patients.

As concerns this clonotype: What antigen it recognizes has not been identified. Base qualities are missing; no much larger clone stands one base away.

The research as a whole found: Blood from ankylosing spondylitis patients appeared to be characterized by a TCR beta motif made up of several highly homologous amino acid variants. The disease-linked clones were reported to be significantly enriched in matched synovial fluid samples from ankylosing spondylitis patients. In peripheral blood, the disease-linked clones were found at relatively low frequencies and had a CD8+ phenotype. Some TCR beta motif variants had previously been reported in synovial fluid and blood of reactive arthritis patients, which suggested common disease-initiation mechanisms.

From the cysteine up to the phenylalanine, the CDR3 has a length of 11 residues. The kept DNA is CDR3 alone, 33 bases in frame from the first base. The germline V gene specifies SQVTM as CDR1 and ANQGSEA as CDR2. V ends up 3 bases short and J 10 bases short, with an unmatched junction base count of 5. Sequenced on an Illumina HiSeq 2500. Quantitative 5'-RACE with molecular barcodes was used to prepare TCR beta libraries. Regarding the original processing steps: To identify disease-linked TCR variants, a new computational method was used, one built on a probabilistic model of VDJ rearrangement. TCRdb reworked the public reads: Q25 trimming with fastp, MiXCR clone assembly, productive beta chains retained. Every entry covers one CDR3 protein and lists the most common genes and DNA from its rows. The V and J calls here are based on TCRdb, not the publication. The sample has under 950,000 distinct CDR3 sequences on record, around a fifth of them singletons. The ten largest clonotypes hold about a fifth of the sample.

The V and J segments used are TRBV29-1 and TRBJ1-1; TRBD1 agrees with 7 junctional bases. The material sequenced was blood, either unsorted or a sorted T cell fraction (not recorded which). The clonotype comes from a male donor with ankylosing spondylitis. The CDR3 region reads CSVETGRGAFF. The DNA sequence follows: TGCAGCGTTGAGACAGGGAGGGGAGCTTTCTTT.